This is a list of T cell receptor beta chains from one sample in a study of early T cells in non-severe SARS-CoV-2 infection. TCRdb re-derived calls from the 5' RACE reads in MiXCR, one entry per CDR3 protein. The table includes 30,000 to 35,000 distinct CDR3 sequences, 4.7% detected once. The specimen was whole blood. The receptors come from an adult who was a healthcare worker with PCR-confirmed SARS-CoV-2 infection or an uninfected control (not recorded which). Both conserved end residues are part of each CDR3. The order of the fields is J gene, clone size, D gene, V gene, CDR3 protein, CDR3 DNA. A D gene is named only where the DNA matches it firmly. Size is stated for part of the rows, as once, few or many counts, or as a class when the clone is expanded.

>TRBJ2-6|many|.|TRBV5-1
CASSLTQSSGANVLTF
TGCGCCAGCAGCTTGACGCAGTCCTCTGGGGCCAACGTCCTGACTTTC
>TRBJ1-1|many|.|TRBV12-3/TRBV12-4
CASRRQGRNTEAFF
TGTGCCAGCAGACGTCAGGGGAGAAACACTGAAGCTTTCTTT
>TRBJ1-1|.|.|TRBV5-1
CASSLGLALGNTEAFF
TGCGCCAGCAGCTTGGGATTGGCTCTCGGGAACACTGAAGCTTTCTTT
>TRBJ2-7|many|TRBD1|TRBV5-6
CASSSGTGNYEQYF
TGTGCCAGCAGCTCCGGGACAGGGAATTACGAGCAGTACTTC
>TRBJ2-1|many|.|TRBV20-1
CSARDMDF
TGCAGTGCTAGAGATATGGACTTC
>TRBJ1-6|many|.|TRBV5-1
CASSKLDSGNSPLHF
TGCGCCAGCAGCAAACTCGACAGCGGCAATTCACCCCTCCACTTT
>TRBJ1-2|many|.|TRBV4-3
CASSQDQGYGYTF
TGCGCCAGCAGCCAAGATCAGGGCTATGGCTACACCTTC
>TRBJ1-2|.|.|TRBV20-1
CSAETDRNPYGYTF
TGCAGTGCTGAAACCGACAGGAACCCTTATGGCTACACCTTC
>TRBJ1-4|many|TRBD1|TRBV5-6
CASSSGTGKNEKLFF
TGTGCCAGCAGCTCGGGGACAGGGAAAAATGAAAAACTGTTTTTT
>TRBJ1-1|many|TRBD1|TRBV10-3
CAISAATPQGANTEAFF
TGTGCCATCAGTGCAGCCACCCCACAGGGGGCGAACACTGAAGCTTTCTTT
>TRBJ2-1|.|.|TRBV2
CASSEAYEQFF
TGTGCCAGCAGTGAAGCCTATGAGCAGTTCTTC
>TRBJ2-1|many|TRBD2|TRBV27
CASSPSLPGGPNEQFF
TGTGCCAGCAGTCCGTCTCTCCCGGGGGGGCCAAATGAGCAGTTCTTC
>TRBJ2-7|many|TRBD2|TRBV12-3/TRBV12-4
CASSPLWSSGVEQYF
TGTGCCAGCAGTCCTCTTTGGTCTAGCGGGGTCGAGCAGTACTTC
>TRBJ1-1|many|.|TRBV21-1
CASSKGGQGNTEAFF
TGTGCCAGCAGCAAAGGGGGACAGGGGAACACTGAAGCTTTCTTT
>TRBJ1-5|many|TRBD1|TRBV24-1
CATSDPGQFGNQPQHF
TGTGCCACCAGTGATCCGGGACAGTTTGGCAATCAGCCCCAGCATTTT
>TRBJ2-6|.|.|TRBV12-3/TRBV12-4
CASTPWRGAGGANVLTF
TGTGCCAGCACCCCGTGGAGGGGCGCGGGTGGGGCCAACGTCCTGACTTTC
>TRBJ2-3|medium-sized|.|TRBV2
CASSGQLSTDTQYF
TGTGCCAGCAGTGGACAGTTAAGCACAGATACGCAGTATTTT
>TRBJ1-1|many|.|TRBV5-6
CASSLDGLNTEAFF
TGTGCCAGCAGCTTGGACGGATTGAACACTGAAGCTTTCTTT
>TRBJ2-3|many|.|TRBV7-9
CASSLSLGGAPDTQYF
TGTGCCAGCAGCTTATCGCTGGGGGGGGCCCCAGATACGCAGTATTTT
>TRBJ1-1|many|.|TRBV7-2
CASSSQLNTEAFF
TGTGCCAGCAGCTCCCAACTGAACACTGAAGCTTTCTTT
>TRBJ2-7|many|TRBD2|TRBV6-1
CASTELGGGSYEQYF
TGTGCCAGCACTGAGCTCGGGGGGGGCTCCTACGAGCAGTACTTC
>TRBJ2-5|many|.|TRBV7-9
CASSLAKTDLLETQYF
TGTGCCAGCAGCTTAGCGAAGACAGACCTCCTCGAGACCCAGTACTTC
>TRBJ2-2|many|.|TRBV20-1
CSATQDPPANTGELFF
TGCAGTGCTACCCAGGACCCCCCCGCGAACACCGGGGAGCTGTTTTTT
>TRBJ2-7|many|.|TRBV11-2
CASSQPSRGYEQYF
TGTGCCAGCAGCCAACCATCTAGGGGTTACGAGCAGTACTTC
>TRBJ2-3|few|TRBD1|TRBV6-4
CASSDGTGGDTQYF
TGTGCCAGCAGTGACGGGACAGGGGGCGATACGCAGTATTTT
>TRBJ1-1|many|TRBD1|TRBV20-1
CSARRQGATEAFF
TGCAGTGCTCGACGACAGGGGGCCACTGAAGCTTTCTTT
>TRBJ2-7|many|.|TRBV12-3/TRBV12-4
CASSLETGTKQYF
TGTGCCAGCAGTTTAGAAACCGGGACAAAGCAGTACTTC
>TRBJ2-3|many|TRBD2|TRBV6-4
CASSSSGGSGTDTQYF
TGTGCCAGCAGCAGTAGCGGGGGGAGTGGCACAGATACGCAGTATTTT
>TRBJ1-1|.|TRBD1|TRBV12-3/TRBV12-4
CASSLRDRPSEAFF
TGTGCCAGCAGTTTAAGGGACAGGCCATCCGAAGCTTTCTTT
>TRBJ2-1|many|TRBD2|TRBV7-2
CASSAGLAGNEQFF
TGTGCCAGCAGCGCGGGACTAGCGGGGAATGAGCAGTTCTTC
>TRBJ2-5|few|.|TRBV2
CASSDGGQETQYF
TGTGCCAGCAGTGACGGGGGCCAAGAGACCCAGTACTTC
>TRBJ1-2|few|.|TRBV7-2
CASSFRDGYTF
TGTGCCAGCAGCTTCCGAGACGGCTACACCTTC
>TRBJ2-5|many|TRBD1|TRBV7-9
CASSEGQNSQETQYF
TGTGCCAGCAGCGAGGGACAGAATTCACAAGAGACCCAGTACTTC
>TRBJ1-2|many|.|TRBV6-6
CASSSDKAYGYTF
TGTGCCAGCAGCTCGGACAAAGCCTATGGCTACACCTTC
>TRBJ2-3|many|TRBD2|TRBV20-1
CSAPPAGGTDTQYF
TGCAGTGCCCCCCCAGCGGGGGGTACAGATACGCAGTATTTT
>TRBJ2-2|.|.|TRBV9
CASRASAGESGELFF
TGTGCCAGCAGGGCGAGCGCAGGGGAGAGCGGGGAGCTGTTTTTT
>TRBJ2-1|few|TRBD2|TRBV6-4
CASSAGTSSYNEQFF
TGTGCCAGCAGTGCCGGGACTAGCTCCTACAATGAGCAGTTCTTC
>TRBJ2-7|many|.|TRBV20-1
CSARGVGAIYEQYF
TGCAGTGCTAGAGGCGTCGGGGCTATCTACGAGCAGTACTTC
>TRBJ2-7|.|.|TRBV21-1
CASSKLEPPTSEQYF
TGTGCCAGCAGCAAACTCGAGCCGCCAACTTCCGAGCAGTACTTC
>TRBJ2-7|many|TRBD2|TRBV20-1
CSASSGTSTEQYF
TGCAGTGCTAGTTCCGGGACTAGCACCGAGCAGTACTTC
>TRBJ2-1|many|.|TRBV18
CASSPSRDTYNEQFF
TGTGCCAGCTCACCGTCCCGGGACACTTACAATGAGCAGTTCTTC
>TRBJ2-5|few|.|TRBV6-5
CASSYSDIQETQYF
TGTGCCAGCAGTTACTCCGATATCCAAGAGACCCAGTACTTC
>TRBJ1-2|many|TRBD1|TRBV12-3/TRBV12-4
CASTGTGGYGYTF
TGTGCCAGCACCGGGACAGGGGGCTATGGCTACACCTTC
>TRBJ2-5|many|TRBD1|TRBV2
CASTPEGQQETQYF
TGTGCCAGCACTCCAGAGGGACAGCAAGAGACCCAGTACTTC
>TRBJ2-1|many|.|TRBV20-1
CSARDWRNYNEQFF
TGCAGTGCTAGAGATTGGCGGAACTACAATGAGCAGTTCTTC
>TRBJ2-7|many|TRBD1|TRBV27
CASSLRTGTYEQYF
TGTGCCAGCAGTTTACGGACAGGGACGTACGAGCAGTACTTC
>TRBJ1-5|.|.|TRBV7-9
CASSLSGPRQPQHF
TGTGCCAGCAGCTTAAGTGGGCCACGTCAGCCCCAGCATTTT
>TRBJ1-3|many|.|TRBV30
CAWSSGTSPNTIYF
TGTGCCTGGAGTAGTGGGACATCACCTAACACCATATATTTT
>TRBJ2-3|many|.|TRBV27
CASSSGILDTQYF
TGTGCCAGCAGTTCAGGGATTTTGGATACGCAGTATTTT
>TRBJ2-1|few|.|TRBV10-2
CASAEVLGYNEQFF
TGCGCCAGCGCGGAGGTTCTCGGCTACAATGAGCAGTTCTTC
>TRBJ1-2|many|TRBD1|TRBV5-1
CASSLEGQPYGYTF
TGCGCCAGCAGCTTGGAGGGACAGCCTTATGGCTACACCTTC
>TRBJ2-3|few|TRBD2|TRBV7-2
CASSRGLAGEPLTDTQYF
TGTGCCAGCAGCAGAGGACTAGCGGGGGAGCCTCTCACAGATACGCAGTATTTT
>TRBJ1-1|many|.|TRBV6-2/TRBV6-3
CASSFNLNPEAFF
TGTGCCAGCAGTTTCAATCTTAACCCTGAAGCTTTCTTT
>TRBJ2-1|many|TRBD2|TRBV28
CASSVGGLTNEQFF
TGTGCCAGCAGTGTCGGGGGGTTGACAAATGAGCAGTTCTTC